Listed below are T cell receptor beta chains from one sample, sequenced in a study of cytomegalovirus exposure and HLA in healthy donors. TCRdb's copy holds only in-frame clones and misses some; the assay was immunoSEQ multiplex PCR. The data contain 150,000 to 200,000 clones, 80% to 85% of them singletons. Source material: PBMCs. The receptor set was obtained from a man younger than 45 in good health and CMV-seropositive. Both conserved end residues are part of each CDR3. A D gene is named only where the DNA matches it firmly. Clone size, where shown, is once, few, many, or a class for clones that have expanded.

V gene	J gene	clone size	D gene	CDR3 DNA	CDR3 protein
TRBV7-9	TRBJ1-3	.	.	TGTGCCAGCAGCTTAGGGAGAGGAGACTTCTCTGGAAACACCATATATTTT	CASSLGRGDFSGNTIYF
TRBV4-2	TRBJ1-3	.	.	TGTGCCAGCAGCCAAGAGGGGCAGGGGTATGGAAACACCATATATTTT	CASSQEGQGYGNTIYF
TRBV28	TRBJ2-2	.	TRBD1	TGTGCCAGCAGTTCTCAACGGACAGGGGTAACCGGGGAGCTGTTTTTT	CASSSQRTGVTGELFF
TRBV5-1	TRBJ2-1	once	TRBD2	TGCGCCAGCAGCTGGGGACTAGCGGGAGATGAGCAGTTCTTC	CASSWGLAGDEQFF
TRBV5-8	TRBJ2-7	.	.	TGTGCCAGCAGCCGAGGAGTAGCCTACGAGCAGTACTTC	CASSRGVAYEQYF
TRBV6-5	TRBJ2-5	.	.	TGTGCCAGCAGAAGCAGGGACTTATCCCAGTACTTC	CASRSRDLSQYF
TRBV28	TRBJ2-7	once	TRBD1	TGTGCCAGCAGTTTATCGTACAGGGGATACGAGCAGTACTTC	CASSLSYRGYEQYF
TRBV10-2	TRBJ1-6	.	.	TGCGCCAGCAGTGAGTCGTTACAGAATAATTCACCCCTCCACTTT	CASSESLQNNSPLHF
TRBV30	TRBJ1-1	.	.	TGTGCCTGGAGCGCACAAGATGAAGCTTTCTTT	CAWSAQDEAFF
TRBV28	TRBJ1-5	.	.	TGTGCCAGCAGTTTATGGACAGTGAATCAGCCCCAGCATTTT	CASSLWTVNQPQHF
TRBV5-1	TRBJ1-2	once	.	TGCGCCAGCAGCTCAACGGGGGGAAGATATGGCTACACCTTC	CASSSTGGRYGYTF
TRBV29-1	TRBJ2-6	.	.	TGCAGCGTTGAAGCCCCTCCCTTTTCTGGGGCCAACGTCCTGACTTTC	CSVEAPPFSGANVLTF
TRBV4-1	TRBJ2-3	few	.	TGCGCCAGCAGCCAAGAGGTTGCGGCGTCCACAGATACGCAGTATTTT	CASSQEVAASTDTQYF
TRBV6-5	TRBJ2-7	few	.	TGTGCCAGCAGTTACGAGCACGAGCAGTACTTC	CASSYEHEQYF
TRBV21-1	TRBJ2-7	.	.	TGTGCCAGCAGCAAAGTTCAGGCCTACGAGCAGTACTTC	CASSKVQAYEQYF
TRBV11-3	TRBJ2-7	many	.	TGTGCCAGCAGCTTAGAGCCCGAAAGGGGGGAGCAGTACTTC	CASSLEPERGEQYF
TRBV9	TRBJ2-2	.	TRBD2	TGTGCCAGCACCGACGGGGGGGCCAACACCGGGGAGCTGTTTTTT	CASTDGGANTGELFF
TRBV28	TRBJ2-1	.	TRBD2	TGTGCCAGCAGTGTGACTAGCGGGAGGTCCTACAATGAGCAGTTCTTC	CASSVTSGRSYNEQFF
TRBV7-3	TRBJ2-3	.	TRBD2	TGTGCCAGCAGCTTAAAACCGGCGGGGGATATCACAGATACGCAGTATTTT	CASSLKPAGDITDTQYF
TRBV28	TRBJ1-5	.	.	TGTGCCAGCAGTTTAAGGCAGGGTAGCAATCAGCCCCAGCATTTT	CASSLRQGSNQPQHF
TRBV27	TRBJ2-1	.	TRBD2	TGTGCCACCGCCCCCACATGGACTAGCGGGGGGGCTAGGTACAATGAGCAGTTCTTC	CATAPTWTSGGARYNEQFF
TRBV2	TRBJ1-5	.	.	TGTGCCAGTGAGGTTTGGGTTTCCAATCAGCCCCAGCATTTT	CASEVWVSNQPQHF
TRBV4-1	TRBJ2-7	many	TRBD2	TGCGCCAGCAGCCTCGTAACTAGCGGGTTCGACGAGCAGTACTTC	CASSLVTSGFDEQYF
TRBV28	TRBJ1-6	.	TRBD1	TGTGCCAGCAGCCGAGGACAGGTTTATAATTCACCCCTCCACTTT	CASSRGQVYNSPLHF
TRBV11-2	TRBJ2-5	.	.	TGTGCCAGCAGCCCTGGGGCCTCGGAGACCCAGTACTTC	CASSPGASETQYF
TRBV28	TRBJ1-4	.	.	TGTGCCAGCAACCTAGCATTCCGGGAAACTGGGGAAAAACTGTTTTTT	CASNLAFRETGEKLFF
TRBV5-4	TRBJ1-1	.	.	TGTGCCAGCAGCTTGGATTTGGAGGTCAACACTGAAGCTTTCTTT	CASSLDLEVNTEAFF
TRBV30	TRBJ2-7	.	TRBD1	TGTGCCTGGAGTCACATTACAGGGGCCGCCTCGGGAGAGCAGTACTTC	CAWSHITGAASGEQYF
TRBV27	TRBJ2-1	.	TRBD1	TGTGCCAGCAGTCAGACAGGGGTGGGAACCTACAATGAGCAGTTCTTC	CASSQTGVGTYNEQFF
TRBV27	TRBJ1-1	.	TRBD1	TGTGCCAGCAGTTTAGATGGGACAGGGTACTACACTGAAGCTTTCTTT	CASSLDGTGYYTEAFF
TRBV19	TRBJ1-5	.	.	TGTGCCAGTACTAGCGCGGAGGTTGGTCAGCCCCAGCATTTT	CASTSAEVGQPQHF
TRBV6-6	TRBJ2-7	.	TRBD2	TGTGCCAGCACCCAATGGGGGGCTAGCGGGTACTACGAGCAGTACTTC	CASTQWGASGYYEQYF
TRBV4-3	TRBJ1-1	.	.	TGCGCCAGCACCTCGAGGGAGGGAGGCACTGAAGCTTTCTTT	CASTSREGGTEAFF
TRBV29-1	TRBJ1-1	.	TRBD1	TGCAGCGGGGACAGGGAGTGGGAGAACACTGAAGCTTTCTTT	CSGDREWENTEAFF
TRBV28	TRBJ1-3	.	TRBD1	TGTGCCAGCAGTTCGGGACAGCCTGGAAACACCATATATTTT	CASSSGQPGNTIYF
TRBV28	TRBJ1-1	.	TRBD1	TGTGCCAGCGAGGGACAGCAGAACACTGAAGCTTTCTTT	CASEGQQNTEAFF
TRBV28	TRBJ2-2	.	TRBD1	TGTGCCAGCACCCGAGACAGGGGGCCCACCGGGGAGCTGTTTTTT	CASTRDRGPTGELFF
TRBV6-4	TRBJ2-3	.	TRBD2	TGTGCCAGCAGTGAGGTAGCGGGAGGGTCAGATACGCAGTATTTT	CASSEVAGGSDTQYF
TRBV4-1	TRBJ2-2	.	.	TGCGCCAGCAGCCAAGGAATCAGGGGTACCGGGGAGCTGTTTTTT	CASSQGIRGTGELFF
TRBV28	TRBJ1-1	.	.	TGTGCCAGCAGTTTTTATCAGGGAAACACTGAAGCTTTCTTT	CASSFYQGNTEAFF
TRBV6-5	TRBJ2-3	.	TRBD1	TGTGCCAGCAGTTACTCGAGGCTACAGGGGGCACATACGCAGTATTTT	CASSYSRLQGAHTQYF
TRBV2	TRBJ2-3	.	.	TGTGCCAGCAGTGAAGCGGCTAGCACAGATACGCAGTATTTT	CASSEAASTDTQYF
TRBV4-1	TRBJ2-5	.	TRBD2	TGCGCCAGCTCCCCGCGGGAGGGCCTGGAGACCCAGTACTTC	CASSPREGLETQYF
TRBV6-5	TRBJ1-5	.	TRBD1	TGTGCCAGCAGTGTACAGGGGGCGCAAGGACAGCCCCAGCATTTT	CASSVQGAQGQPQHF
TRBV15	TRBJ1-5	once	TRBD1	TGTGCCACCAGCGGCGCCGGGACAGCCCACAATCAGCCCCAGCATTTT	CATSGAGTAHNQPQHF
TRBV9	TRBJ2-1	.	.	TGTGCCAGCAGCGTAGGTCAGGGGCGTACGATGGTGAATGAGCAGTTCTTC	CASSVGQGRTMVNEQFF
TRBV11-3	TRBJ2-2	.	TRBD2	TGTGCCAGCAGCTCCCGGACTAGCGGGGGCGCCGGGGAGCTGTTTTTT	CASSSRTSGGAGELFF
TRBV9	TRBJ2-1	.	.	TGTGCCAGCAGCCCCCTAGAGAGACGGGAGCTAGAACATGAGCAGTTCTTC	CASSPLERRELEHEQFF
TRBV9	TRBJ1-2	.	TRBD1	TGTGCCAGCAGCGGTACCGGGACAGGGTTAAGGGGCTACACCTTC	CASSGTGTGLRGYTF
TRBV30	TRBJ2-1	.	TRBD2	TGTGCCTGGGCACTAGCGGGAGGTTCCCCGTACAATGAGCAGTTCTTC	CAWALAGGSPYNEQFF
TRBV27	TRBJ1-1	.	TRBD1	TGTGCCAGCAGGCGGACAGGGGGCGCCGGCACTGAAGCTTTCTTT	CASRRTGGAGTEAFF
TRBV7-9	TRBJ2-5	.	.	TGTGCCAGCAGCCCGCAGGGGCGACATCATGAGACCCAGTACTTC	CASSPQGRHHETQYF
TRBV5-1	TRBJ2-3	.	TRBD1	TGCGCCAGCAGCTTCGGACAGGGGATGGGCACAGATACGCAGTATTTT	CASSFGQGMGTDTQYF
TRBV30	TRBJ1-4	.	.	TGTGCCTGGAGGGGCGGGCAGGTTTCAACTAATGAAAAACTGTTTTTT	CAWRGGQVSTNEKLFF